The sequence of this T cell receptor (beta chain) was determined in a study of T cell repertoires in cytomegalovirus infection. In germline, CDR1 is SEHNR, CDR2 FQNEAQ (reference sequence). CDR3 length: 11 amino acids. Germline trimming cut 6 bases from V and 8 bases from J; bases unmatched to any gene: 1. The study's findings and limits: It was HLA-C-restricted CMV-specific TCR beta clonotypes that dominated the response ex vivo.

Concerning this clonotype: Its antigen is still unknown.

TCRdb ran MiXCR on the reads and lists one entry per CDR3 protein. Altogether approximately 1,000,000 distinct CDR3 sequences are present, around 30% being singletons, with the ten largest covering about 14%. The source is a human donor in good health (CMV status not recorded). Some clones in this sample may be carry-over from other donors' samples. The chain links TRBV7-9 to TRBJ2-1, with TRBD1 identical over 7 bases. The sequencing used cultured CD8+ T cells from PBMCs, collected from culture after CMV antigen stimulation. As DNA, the CDR3 is TGTGCCAGCAGTAGGGGGCATGAGCAGTTCTTC. This codes for CASSRGHEQFF. Filled out from reference TRBV7-9 and TRBJ2-1, the complete variable domain reads DTGVSQNPRHKITKRGQNVTFRCDPISEHNRLYWYRQTLGQGPEFLTYFQNEAQLEKSRLLSDRFSAERPKGSFSTLEIQRTEQGDSAMYLCASSRGHEQFFGPGTRLTVL.